This TCR beta chain is from a study of STAT5B mutations in CD4+ large granular lymphocyte leukemia. The method was immunoSEQ multiplex PCR; TCRdb's version includes in-frame clones alone and lacks a portion of them. The profile covers 40,000 to 50,000 clones, with 65% to 85% appearing a single time and 0.35% taken by the ten largest. This clone has a handful of counts. Germline CDR1 and CDR2: LNHDA and SQIVND (reference sequence). The trim removed 9 bases at V and 4 bases at J, leaving 6 bases unmatched. The CDR3 is 14 amino acids. J is TRBJ1-4 and V is TRBV19; TRBD1 matches at 9 bases. The specimen was CD4+ T cells from blood buffy coats. The sequence was collected from a human donor in good health. CDR3 in DNA: TGTGCCAGCGACAGGGGGGCGAATAATGAAAAACTGTTTTTT. Translation gives CASDRGANNEKLFF.